This TCR beta chain was sequenced during a study of long-term antiretroviral therapy in people with HIV. Germline lookup yields CDR1 SGDLS and CDR2 YYNGEE. The CDR3 extends over 14 amino acids. In regard to this clone: The antigen is not known.

Broader study findings: Comparison with controls showed narrower CDR3 length ranges in HIV repertoires. Post-treatment diversity went higher with ART but stayed below transplant donor controls.

The libraries were made with immunoSEQ v3.0 at survey level. 40,000-50,000 T-cell genomes per sample were the sequencing target. Produced via immunoSEQ multiplex PCR; TCRdb's table is partial and in-frame only. The data show over 35,000 clones, 65% to 90% seen once. The sequencing here drew on unsorted PBMCs, taken just before starting antiretroviral therapy. The V and J genes are TRBV9 and TRBJ2-5, with 7 nucleotides matching TRBD1. The last part of the DNA fits TRBJ2-7 better; the J call may be wrong. The clonotype comes from a woman aged 18-29 years with HIV. CDR3 amino acids: CASSADRVAYEQYF. In nucleotides, the CDR3 is TGTGCCAGCAGCGCTGACAGGGTCGCCTACGAGCAGTACTTC.